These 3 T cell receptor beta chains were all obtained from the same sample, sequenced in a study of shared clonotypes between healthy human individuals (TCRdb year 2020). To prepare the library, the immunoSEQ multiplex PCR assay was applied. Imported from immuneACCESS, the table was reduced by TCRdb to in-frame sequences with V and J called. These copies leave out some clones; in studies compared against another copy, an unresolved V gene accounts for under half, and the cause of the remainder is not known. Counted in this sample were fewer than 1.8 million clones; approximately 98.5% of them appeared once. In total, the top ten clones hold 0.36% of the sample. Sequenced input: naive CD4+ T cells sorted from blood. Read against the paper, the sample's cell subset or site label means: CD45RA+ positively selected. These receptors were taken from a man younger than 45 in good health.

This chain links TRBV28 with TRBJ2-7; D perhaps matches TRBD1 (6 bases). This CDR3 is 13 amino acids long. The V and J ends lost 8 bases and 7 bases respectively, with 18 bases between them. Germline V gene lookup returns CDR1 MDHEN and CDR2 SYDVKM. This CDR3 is CASSEDRVKEQYF. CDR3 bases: TGTGCCAGCTCAGAGGACAGAGTGAAAGAGCAGTACTTC.

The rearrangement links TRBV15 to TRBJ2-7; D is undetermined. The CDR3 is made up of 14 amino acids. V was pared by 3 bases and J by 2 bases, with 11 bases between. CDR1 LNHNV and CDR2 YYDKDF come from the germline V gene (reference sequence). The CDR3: CATSSVPGPYEQYF. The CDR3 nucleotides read TGTGCCACCAGCAGTGTCCCGGGCCCCTACGAGCAGTACTTC.

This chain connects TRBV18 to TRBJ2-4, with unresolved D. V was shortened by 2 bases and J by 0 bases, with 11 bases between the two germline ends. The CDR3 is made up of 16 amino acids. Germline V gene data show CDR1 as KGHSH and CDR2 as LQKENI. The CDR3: CASSPAWDLAKNIQYF. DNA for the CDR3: TGTGCCAGCTCACCAGCGTGGGATTTAGCCAAAAACATTCAGTACTTC.